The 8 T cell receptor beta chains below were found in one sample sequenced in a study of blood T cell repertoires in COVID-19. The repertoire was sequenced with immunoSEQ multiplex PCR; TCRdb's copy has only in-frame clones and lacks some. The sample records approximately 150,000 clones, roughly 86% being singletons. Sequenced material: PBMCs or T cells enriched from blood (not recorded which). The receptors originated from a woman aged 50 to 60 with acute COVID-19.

In DNA form, the CDR3 reads TGTGCCAGCAGGCCCAGAAACAATAATTCACCCCTCCACTTT. Its protein is CASRPRNNNSPLHF. This rearrangement joins TRBV13 to TRBJ1-6; D uncertain. Looked up from germline, CDR1 is PRHDT and CDR2 is FYEKMQ (reference sequence). V lost 6 bases and J lost 5, with 11 bases in between. The CDR3 sequence is 14 residues long.

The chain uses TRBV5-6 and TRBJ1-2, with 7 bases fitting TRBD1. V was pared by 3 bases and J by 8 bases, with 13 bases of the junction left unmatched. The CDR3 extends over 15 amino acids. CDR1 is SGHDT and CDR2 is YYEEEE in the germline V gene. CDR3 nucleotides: TGTGCCAGCAGCTCCAGGCCAGGGGGGCGGGGAGGCTACACCTTC. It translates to CASSSRPGGRGGYTF.

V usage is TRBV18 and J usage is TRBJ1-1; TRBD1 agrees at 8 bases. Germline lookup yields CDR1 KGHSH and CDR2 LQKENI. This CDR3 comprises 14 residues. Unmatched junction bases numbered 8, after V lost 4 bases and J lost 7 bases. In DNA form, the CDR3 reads TGTGCCAGCTCACAGAAACAGGGGGACCGTGAAGCTTTCTTT. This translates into CASSQKQGDREAFF.

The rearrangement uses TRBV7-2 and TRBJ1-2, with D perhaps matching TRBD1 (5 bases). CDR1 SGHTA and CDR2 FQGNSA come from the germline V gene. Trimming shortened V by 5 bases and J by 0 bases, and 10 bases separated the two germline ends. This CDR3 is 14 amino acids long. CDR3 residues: CASSLQETNYGYTF. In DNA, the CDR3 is TGTGCCAGCAGCCTACAGGAGACTAACTATGGCTACACCTTC.

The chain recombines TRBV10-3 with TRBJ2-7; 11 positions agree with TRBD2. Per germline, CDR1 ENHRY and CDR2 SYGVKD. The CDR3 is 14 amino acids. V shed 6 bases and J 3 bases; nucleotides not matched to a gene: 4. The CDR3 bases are TGTGCCATCAGCCAGGGACTAGCGGACTACGAGCAGTACTTC. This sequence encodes CAISQGLADYEQYF.

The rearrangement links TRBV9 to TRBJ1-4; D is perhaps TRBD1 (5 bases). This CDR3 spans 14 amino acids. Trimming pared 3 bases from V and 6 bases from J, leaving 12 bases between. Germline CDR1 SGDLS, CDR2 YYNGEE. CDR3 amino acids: CASSESGADEKLFF. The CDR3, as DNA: TGTGCCAGCAGCGAGAGTGGGGCGGATGAAAAACTGTTTTTT.

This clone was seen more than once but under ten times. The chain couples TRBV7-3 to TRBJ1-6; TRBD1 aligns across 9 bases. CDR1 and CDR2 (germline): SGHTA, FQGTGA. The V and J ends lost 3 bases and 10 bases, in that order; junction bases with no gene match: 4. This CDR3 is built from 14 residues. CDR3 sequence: CASSLGTGLSPLHF. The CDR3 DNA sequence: TGTGCCAGCAGCTTGGGGACAGGGCTATCACCCCTCCACTTT.

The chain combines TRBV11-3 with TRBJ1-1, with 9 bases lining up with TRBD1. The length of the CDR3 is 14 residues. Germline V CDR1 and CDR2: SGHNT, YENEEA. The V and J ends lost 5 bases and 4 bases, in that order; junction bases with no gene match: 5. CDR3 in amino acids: CASSEQGASTEAFF. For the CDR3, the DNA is TGTGCCAGCAGCGAACAGGGGGCGAGCACTGAAGCTTTCTTT.